This TCR beta chain was captured in a study of immune heterogeneity within non-small cell lung tumors. The authors amplified TCR beta CDR3 by multiplex PCR with 32 V and 13 J primers. TCRdb reprocessed the multiplex PCR reads via MiXCR and lists one record per CDR3 protein. The sample shows about 21,000 distinct CDR3 sequences, about 30% of them seen only once. This clonotype has a count of ten or more. Bulk tumor genomic DNA was the template, and each sample received around 650 ng. Several biopsies per primary tumor, spaced far apart, were taken during surgery. Patients with untreated, newly diagnosed non-small cell lung cancer underwent curative surgery. Sample donors consisted of newly diagnosed non-small cell lung cancer patients who were undergoing surgery with curative intent. The germline CDR1 and CDR2 sequences are LNHDA and SQIVND (reference sequence). The CDR3 runs 14 residues. Trimming cost V 6 bases and J 6 bases, with 12 bases left between them.

The sequence was obtained from a man aged 40-55 years with non-small cell lung cancer. The gene calls are TRBV19 and TRBJ1-6, with D possibly being TRBD1 (6 bases). The specimen was lung tumor tissue. The CDR3 DNA reads as TGTGCCAGTAGCATACGGGGGGCTAATTCACCCCTCCACTTT. This encodes CASSIRGANSPLHF.